This entry lists 2 T cell receptor beta chains sequenced from one sample in a study of CD8 T cells in Susac syndrome. It was with random hexamers that roughly 0.5 to 1 ug RNA was reverse transcribed. In TCRdb, the immunoSEQ multiplex PCR reads were re-called with MiXCR into one record per CDR3 protein. The table lists hundreds of thousands of distinct CDR3 sequences, more than 80% of them singletons. Sequencing used CD8+ T cells from PBMCs. The receptors were gathered from a human donor with multiple sclerosis.

The chain is built from TRBV20-1 and TRBJ2-3; either TRBD1 or TRBD2 may supply D (6 bases each). The V end lost 1 base, the J end lost 6 bases, and 23 bases lay between the germline ends. In germline, CDR1 is DFQATT, CDR2 SNEGSKA (reference sequence). The CDR3 loop spans 17 amino acids. CDR3 sequence reads: CSARGRGNSLRIDTQYF. In nucleotides, the CDR3 is TGCAGTGCTAGAGGGAGGGGGAACTCCCTACGCATCGATACGCAGTATTTT.

V usage is TRBV30 and J usage is TRBJ2-1, with D perhaps TRBD2 (6 bases). Deletions cut 1 base from V and 12 bases from J, with 19 bases between. CDR3 length equals 14 residues. Germline CDR1 GTSNPN, CDR2 SVGIG (reference sequence). The CDR3 loop is CAWSAELAGLGQFF. CDR3 nucleotide sequence: TGTGCCTGGAGTGCCGAGTTGGCGGGGCTTGGGCAGTTCTTC.